The source of this T cell receptor beta chain is a study of shared clonotypes between healthy human individuals. This clone has a handful of counts. Assay: immunoSEQ multiplex PCR; the TCRdb copy retains only in-frame clones and omits some. The sample consists of about 2.1 million clones, 93% of them appearing once. Naive CD8 isolation took CD45RO-negative cells positively selected for CCR7 and excluded terminally differentiated effector memory CD45RA+ cells. The CDR3 consists of 12 residues. Per germline, CDR1 SGHTA and CDR2 FQGTGA. The V end lost 1 base, the J end lost 4 bases, and 4 bases lay between the germline ends.

Material: naive CD8+ T cells from PBMCs. The receptor comes from a man younger than 35 in good health. Some clones in this sample may be carry-over from other donors' samples. The chain has TRBV7-3 and TRBJ1-1; D is unclear. CDR3: CASSLMTTEAFF. The CDR3 coding sequence is TGTGCCAGCAGCTTAATGACCACTGAAGCTTTCTTT. The full variable domain, completed using reference TRBV7-3 and TRBJ1-1, is GAGVSQTPSNKVTEKGKYVELRCDPISGHTALYWYRQSLGQGPEFLIYFQGTGAADDSGLPNDRFFAVRPEGSVSTLKIQRTERGDSAVYLCASSLMTTEAFFGQGTRLTVV.